The subject of this entry is one T cell receptor (beta chain). The authors' processing: The assay estimated nucleated cells by amplifying reference gene primers. Here immunoSEQ multiplex PCR was the method, and the copy in TCRdb shows in-frame clones only, minus some. V and J calls and clone size are given by that table; D and trimming were obtained from the DNA. The sample comprises some 75,000 clones, less than 90% of which are singletons, and about 6% rests with the top ten. The CDR3 spans 15 residues. Trimming removed 4 bases at V and 4 bases at J, with 13 bases between. Germline assignment: CDR1 SGHTA and CDR2 FQGNSA. This entry comes from a study of blood T cell repertoires in COVID-19.

The receptor was derived from an elderly man with COVID-19, enrolled during active disease. This sequence joins TRBV7-2 and TRBJ1-4, with D perhaps matching TRBD1 (6 bases). The sequencing input was peripheral blood. CDR3 nucleotides: TGTGCCAGCAGCTGGGGACAAAGGTTTAATGAAAAACTGTTTTTT. Encoded protein: CASSWGQRFNEKLFF.